Listed here are 29 T cell receptor beta chains from one sample, sequenced in a study of blood T cell repertoires in COVID-19. This table comes from immunoSEQ multiplex PCR, and its TCRdb copy is limited to in-frame clones, with some not included. This sample yields about 190,000 clones, of which 80% are seen a single time; 6% to 8.5% belongs to the top ten. Material: peripheral blood. Receptors originate from a man in his sixties with acute or convalescent COVID-19.

This clone was seen once. In the same sample, other DNA sequences code for this CDR3. This chain uses TRBV5-1 with TRBJ1-2, with 8 bases that match TRBD1. CDR1 and CDR2 (germline): SGHRS, YFSETQ. This CDR3 comprises 14 residues. Trimming removed 4 bases from V and 2 bases from J; junction bases left unmatched: 4. CDR3 in amino acids: CASSPGQGNYGYTF. DNA of the CDR3: TGCGCCAGCAGCCCCGGACAGGGAAACTATGGCTACACCTTC.

This chain joins TRBV3-1 (or the pseudogene TRBV3-2) and TRBJ1-5; D is unclear. The CDR3 length is 15 residues. The V and J ends lost 1 base and 2 bases respectively, with 9 bases between them. In germline, CDR1 is LGHDT, CDR2 YNNKEL (reference sequence). The CDR3 bases are TGTGCCAGCAGCCAAGTTGCCGGGGGCAATCAGCCCCAGCATTTT. It encodes CASSQVAGGNQPQHF.

This chain joins TRBV5-1 and TRBJ1-3; 8 bases are a match to TRBD1. The V and J ends lost 4 bases and 4 bases, in that order; junction bases with no gene match: 4. This CDR3 region has 14 residues. Germline V CDR1 and CDR2: SGHRS, YFSETQ. The CDR3 spells CASSPGQGGNTIYF. DNA for the CDR3: TGCGCCAGCAGCCCAGGACAGGGAGGAAACACCATATATTTT.

V and J are TRBV29-1 and TRBJ2-7; D uncertain. The V and J ends lost 5 bases and 2 bases respectively, with 10 bases between them. This CDR3 contains 12 residues. Germline CDR1 is SQVTM and CDR2 is ANQGSEA. The CDR3 region has the DNA TGCAGCGTTCGTCAGGCTACCTACGAGCAGTACTTC. It translates to CSVRQATYEQYF.

A few counts support this clone. V gene TRBV3-1 (or the pseudogene TRBV3-2) combines with J gene TRBJ2-3; 9 bases agree with TRBD2. CDR3 length: 15 amino acids. The germline CDR1 and CDR2 sequences are LGHDT and YNNKEL (reference sequence). V gave up 1 base and J gave up 4 bases; unmatched junction bases: 3. The CDR3 DNA is TGTGCCAGCAGCCAAGTAGCGGGAGACTCAGATACGCAGTATTTT. Translation gives CASSQVAGDSDTQYF.

This clone was observed a few times. V is TRBV18 and J is TRBJ2-7; 8 bases map to TRBD1. CDR1 is KGHSH and CDR2 is LQKENI in the germline V gene. V gave up 4 bases and J gave up 3 bases; unmatched junction bases: 14. The CDR3 has 17 residues. The CDR3 spells CASSLFPLTGVSYEQYF. Written as DNA, the CDR3 is TGTGCCAGCTCACTCTTCCCGCTGACAGGGGTGAGCTACGAGCAGTACTTC.

J is TRBJ1-6 and V is TRBV19; D remains unclear. The V gene's germline CDR1 is LNHDA and CDR2 SQIVND (reference sequence). There are 13 residues in the CDR3. V was trimmed by 8 bases and J by 11 bases, leaving 16 bases between them. The CDR3 protein is CASLGLSGTPLHF. CDR3 nucleotides: TGTGCCAGTCTAGGCCTGAGCGGGACACCCCTCCACTTT.

The gene calls are TRBV7-2 and TRBJ2-1, with D perhaps TRBD2 (5 bases). Germline CDR1 SGHTA, CDR2 FQGNSA. The CDR3 spans 16 residues. Deletions cut 0 bases from V and 0 bases from J, with 9 bases between. CDR3 in amino acids: CTSSLAVAISYNEQFF. DNA for the CDR3: TGTACCAGCAGCTTAGCTGTAGCGATCTCCTACAATGAGCAGTTCTTC.

The chain couples TRBV27 to TRBJ1-2; no firm D call. The CDR3 spans 15 residues. Trimming left V 3 bases short and J 10 bases short, with 21 bases between. Germline-derived CDR1 and CDR2 are MNHEY and SMNVEV (reference sequence). CDR3 DNA sequence: TGTGCCAGCAGTTTTTTCCAGGCTGCAGTGGGTGACTACACCTTC. Translated: CASSFFQAAVGDYTF.

The rearrangement links TRBV7-2 to TRBJ2-7, with 7 bases aligning to TRBD1. The CDR3 has 12 amino acids. In germline, CDR1 is SGHTA, CDR2 FQGNSA. Germline trimming cut 4 bases from V and 3 bases from J; bases unmatched to any gene: 0. The CDR3 loop is CASSWDSYEQYF. The CDR3 coding sequence is TGTGCCAGCAGCTGGGACAGCTACGAGCAGTACTTC. Filled out from reference TRBV7-2 and TRBJ2-7, the complete variable domain reads GAGVSQSPSNKVTEKGKDVELRCDPISGHTALYWYRQSLGQGLEFLIYFQGNSAPDKSGLPSDRFSAERTGGSVSTLTIQRTQQEDSAVYLCASSWDSYEQYFGPGTRLTVT.

The chain carries TRBV7-8 and TRBJ2-2; D perhaps matches TRBD2 (5 bases). Trimming stripped 5 bases from V and 6 bases from J, with 19 bases between. Germline CDR1 reads SGHVS; CDR2 reads FQNEAQ. The CDR3 runs to 16 residues. CDR3 bases: TGTGCCAGCAGCCGGATAAGAGGGCGTGGGCCCGGGGAGCTGTTTTTT. It is translated as CASSRIRGRGPGELFF.

V usage is TRBV6-6 and J usage is TRBJ1-4; D is unclear. The germline gives CDR1 MNHNY, CDR2 SVGAGI (reference sequence). V was shortened by 8 bases and J by 5 bases, with 21 bases between the two germline ends. CDR3 size: 16 residues. This CDR3 is CASSNFYSPGNEKLFF. The CDR3 DNA follows: TGTGCCAGCTCGAATTTTTACTCACCCGGGAATGAAAAACTGTTTTTT.

The chain combines TRBV10-2 with TRBJ1-1; tentative D call: TRBD1 (5 bases). Germline loops: CDR1 WSHSY, CDR2 SAAADI. The CDR3 covers 14 residues. Between the trimmed V and J ends, which lost 9 bases and 1 base, there was a span of 15 bases. The CDR3 spells CASGLRGENTEAFF. Written as DNA, the CDR3 is TGCGCCAGTGGGTTGCGGGGCGAGAACACTGAAGCTTTCTTT.

CDR3: CASSPTGGGNEKLFF. The CDR3 region has the DNA TGTGCCAGCAGCCCGACAGGGGGCGGTAATGAAAAACTGTTTTTT. The rearrangement links TRBV5-4 to TRBJ1-4; 10 positions match TRBD1. The CDR3 contains 15 residues. Germline CDR1 SGHNT, CDR2 YYREEE (reference sequence). The V and J ends lost 4 bases and 4 bases, in that order; junction bases with no gene match: 4.

The chain combines TRBV11-2 with TRBJ1-5, with a weak D call TRBD1 (5 bases). The CDR3 loop spans 18 amino acids. Per germline, CDR1 SGHAT and CDR2 FQNNGV. V lost 0 bases and J lost 1, with 16 bases in between. In DNA, the CDR3 is TGTGCCAGCAGCTTAGAAGGTTCGGTTGCAGGGAGCAATCAGCCCCAGCATTTT. This codes for CASSLEGSVAGSNQPQHF.

In this sample, this clone turned up once. CDR3 residues: CASSEGQGEILYYGYTF. CDR3 coding DNA: TGTGCCAGCAGTGAGGGACAGGGGGAGATCCTTTACTATGGCTACACCTTC. V is TRBV2 and J is TRBJ1-2; 11 positions agree with TRBD1. CDR1 and CDR2 (germline): SNHLY, FYNNEI. V gave up 3 bases and J gave up 3 bases; unmatched junction bases: 9. The CDR3 spans 17 residues.

This sequence joins TRBV11-1 and TRBJ2-7; D is perhaps TRBD2 (5 bases). CDR1 is SGHAT and CDR2 is FQDESV in the germline V gene (reference sequence). The CDR3 totals 15 residues. V was clipped by 2 bases and J by 4 bases, with 15 bases between them. For the CDR3, the DNA is TGTGCCAGCAGCTTAAGCGGAACCGGAGTTTACGAGCAGTACTTC. It encodes CASSLSGTGVYEQYF.

The rearrangement uses TRBV7-3 and TRBJ2-3; D may be TRBD1 (6 bases). CDR3 size: 15 residues. The germline gives CDR1 SGHTA, CDR2 FQGTGA. V lost 5 bases, J lost 1 base, and 13 bases lay in between. CDR3 in amino acids: CASSAQGARTDTQYF. The CDR3 nucleotides are TGTGCCAGCAGCGCACAGGGAGCCCGCACAGATACGCAGTATTTT.

The genes are TRBV7-2 and TRBJ2-7, with 12 bases lining up with TRBD2. Per the germline V gene, CDR1 is SGHTA and CDR2 is FQGNSA. V shed 4 bases and J 7 bases; nucleotides not matched to a gene: 8. CDR3 length: 15 residues. CDR3 loop: CASSSRLAGAGEQYF. In DNA form, the CDR3 reads TGTGCCAGCAGCTCCCGACTAGCGGGGGCGGGGGAGCAGTACTTC.

The chain is built from TRBV11-2 and TRBJ1-2; TRBD1 matches 7 bases. The CDR3 has 14 amino acids. The V and J ends lost 5 bases and 3 bases, in that order; junction bases with no gene match: 6. The germline V gene has CDR1 SGHAT and CDR2 FQNNGV. The CDR3 DNA sequence: TGTGCCAGCAGCCCGTGGGACAGCTACTATGGCTACACCTTC. Amino acid sequence: CASSPWDSYYGYTF.

V is TRBV9 and J is TRBJ2-1, with TRBD2 identical over 12 bases. The CDR3 consists of 16 residues. V lost 1 base, J lost 4 bases, and 3 bases stayed unmatched. The germline gives CDR1 SGDLS, CDR2 YYNGEE. The CDR3 is CASSVPLAGGYNEQFF. As DNA, the CDR3 is TGTGCCAGCAGCGTACCCCTAGCGGGGGGGTACAATGAGCAGTTCTTC.

The rearrangement joins TRBV19 to TRBJ2-7; the D gene is possibly TRBD2 (7 bases). V was cut by 7 bases and J by 0 bases, with 19 bases left in between. The germline V gene encodes CDR1 LNHDA and CDR2 SQIVND (reference sequence). This CDR3 region has 16 residues. CDR3 bases: TGTGCCAGTAAAAGGGCTAGCGGACAGAGCTCCTACGAGCAGTACTTC. Translating it yields CASKRASGQSSYEQYF. Using reference TRBV19 and TRBJ2-7 for the parts outside the CDR3, the full variable domain is DGGITQSPKYLFRKEGQNVTLSCEQNLNHDAMYWYRQDPGQGLRLIYYSQIVNDFQKGDIAEGYSVSREKKESFPLTVTSAQKNPTAFYLCASKRASGQSSYEQYFGPGTRLTVT.

This sequence joins TRBV11-2 and TRBJ2-2, with 9 bases identical to TRBD2. The CDR3 has 16 residues. Germline loops: CDR1 SGHAT, CDR2 FQNNGV. V lost 3 bases to trimming and J lost 4 bases; unmatched junction nucleotides: 6. The CDR3 coding sequence is TGTGCCAGCAGCTTGCTAGCGGGACAGAGCACCGGGGAGCTGTTTTTT. Its protein product is CASSLLAGQSTGELFF. Combining the CDR3 with reference TRBV11-2 and TRBJ2-2 gives the whole variable domain EAGVAQSPRYKIIEKRQSVAFWCNPISGHATLYWYQQILGQGPKLLIQFQNNGVVDDSQLPKDRFSAERLKGVDSTLKIQPAKLEDSAVYLCASSLLAGQSTGELFFGEGSRLTVL.

The chain joins TRBV10-1 to TRBJ2-1; 8 bases are a match to TRBD2. Germline loops: CDR1 WNHNN, CDR2 SYGVQD (reference sequence). The CDR3 consists of 17 residues. The V segment lost 2 bases and the J segment 6 bases; nucleotides outside the gene matches: 12. The CDR3 sequence is CASSEGTGGSPLNEQFF. The CDR3 coding sequence is TGCGCCAGCAGTGAGGGAACGGGAGGGTCCCCTCTCAATGAGCAGTTCTTC.

This clone occurred once. V gene TRBV10-1 combines with J gene TRBJ2-1; possibly TRBD1 for D (6 bases). Germline CDR1 reads WNHNN; CDR2 reads SYGVQD (reference sequence). The CDR3 has 13 residues. V lost 4 bases, J lost 5 bases, and 9 bases lay in between. CDR3 residues: CASSVGGNNEQFF. In nucleotides, the CDR3 is TGCGCCAGCAGTGTTGGGGGCAACAATGAGCAGTTCTTC.

V is TRBV10-3 and J is TRBJ2-3; the match to TRBD1 covers 10 bases. Germline values: CDR1 ENHRY, CDR2 SYGVKD. V trimming: 6 bases; J trimming: 1 base; junction bases outside the gene matches: 4. The CDR3 totals 15 residues. The CDR3 loop reads CAIRGDRGGTDTQYF. CDR3 coding DNA: TGTGCCATCAGGGGGGACAGGGGAGGCACAGATACGCAGTATTTT.

This clone occurred a few times. This rearrangement joins TRBV19 to TRBJ1-2, with 11 bases lining up with TRBD1. Germline CDR1 reads LNHDA; CDR2 reads SQIVND (reference sequence). This CDR3 has 17 amino acids. Trimming removed 3 bases from V and 3 bases from J; junction bases left unmatched: 9. The CDR3 nucleotides are TGTGCCAGTAGTATGGATGGGACAGGGGGTTTTTACTATGGCTACACCTTC. Protein product: CASSMDGTGGFYYGYTF.

This chain uses TRBV18 with TRBJ2-5, with 10 positions matching TRBD2. This CDR3 has 16 residues. The V segment lost 3 bases and the J segment 2 bases; nucleotides outside the gene matches: 6. From germline, CDR1 is KGHSH and CDR2 LQKENI. The CDR3 loop is CASSPWTSGPQETQYF. The CDR3 nucleotides read TGTGCCAGCTCACCCTGGACTAGCGGACCACAAGAGACCCAGTACTTC.

The chain employs TRBV18 and TRBJ1-1; 9 positions match TRBD1. CDR1 and CDR2 (germline): KGHSH, LQKENI. The CDR3 length is 17 residues. The V and J ends lost 0 bases and 0 bases, in that order; junction bases with no gene match: 5. The CDR3 DNA sequence: TGTGCCAGCTCACCACCGGGGGGGACAGGGCTGAACACTGAAGCTTTCTTT. This codes for CASSPPGGTGLNTEAFF.